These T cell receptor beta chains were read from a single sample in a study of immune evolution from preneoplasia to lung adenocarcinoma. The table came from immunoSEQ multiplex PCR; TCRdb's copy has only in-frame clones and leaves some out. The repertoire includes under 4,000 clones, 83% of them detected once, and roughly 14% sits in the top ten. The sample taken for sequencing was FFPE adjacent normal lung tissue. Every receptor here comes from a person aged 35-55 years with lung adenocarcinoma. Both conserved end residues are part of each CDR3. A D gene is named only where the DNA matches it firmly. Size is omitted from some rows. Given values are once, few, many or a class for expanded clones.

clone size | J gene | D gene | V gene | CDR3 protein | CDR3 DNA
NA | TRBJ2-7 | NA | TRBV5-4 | CASSFGEYEQYF | TGTGCCAGCAGCTTTGGAGAATACGAGCAGTACTTC
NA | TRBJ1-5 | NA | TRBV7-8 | CASSLSTGNNQPQHF | TGTGCCAGCAGCTTAAGTACAGGGAATAATCAGCCCCAGCATTTT
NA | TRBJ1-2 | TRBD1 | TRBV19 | CASSPTTGDTGYTF | TGTGCCAGTAGTCCCACGACAGGGGATACTGGCTACACCTTC
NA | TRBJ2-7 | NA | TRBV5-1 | CASSSRDANYEQYF | TGCGCCAGCAGCTCCCGGGACGCAAACTACGAGCAGTACTTC
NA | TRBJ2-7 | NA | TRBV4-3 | CASSQGGDTNLYEQYF | TGCGCCAGCAGCCAAGGTGGGGACACCAACCTTTACGAGCAGTACTTC
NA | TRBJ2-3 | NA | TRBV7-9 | CASSFIQTDTQYF | TGTGCCAGCAGCTTTATACAGACAGATACGCAGTATTTT
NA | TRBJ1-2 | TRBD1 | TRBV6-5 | CASSYDPGTAYGYTF | TGTGCCAGCAGTTACGATCCCGGGACAGCCTATGGCTACACCTTC
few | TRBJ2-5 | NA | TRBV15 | CATSSIGGETQYF | TGTGCCACCAGCTCTATAGGGGGGGAGACCCAGTACTTC
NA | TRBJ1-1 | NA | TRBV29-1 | CSAAATNTEAFF | TGCAGCGCCGCGGCAACGAACACTGAAGCTTTCTTT
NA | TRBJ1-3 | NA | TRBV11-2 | CASSLGTTSGNTIYF | TGTGCCAGCAGCTTAGGGACTACTTCTGGAAACACCATATATTTT
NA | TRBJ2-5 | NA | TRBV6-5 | CASSRMDSKETQYF | TGTGCCAGCAGTCGAATGGACAGCAAAGAGACCCAGTACTTC
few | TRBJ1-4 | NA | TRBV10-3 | CAISAVTDTTNEKLFF | TGTGCCATCAGTGCGGTGACCGACACAACTAATGAAAAACTGTTTTTT
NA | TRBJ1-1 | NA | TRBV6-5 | CASSYSQRGTEAFF | TGTGCCAGCAGTTACTCGCAGCGGGGCACTGAAGCTTTCTTT
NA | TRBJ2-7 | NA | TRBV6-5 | CASSYTLDPKFYEQYF | TGTGCCAGCAGCTACACCCTTGACCCGAAGTTTTACGAGCAGTACTTC
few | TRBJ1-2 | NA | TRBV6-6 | CASRTQQVTNYGYTF | TGTGCCAGCAGGACACAACAGGTTACTAACTATGGCTACACCTTC
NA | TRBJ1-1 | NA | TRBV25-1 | CASSESFKGLTEAFF | TGTGCCAGCAGTGAATCTTTCAAGGGATTAACTGAAGCTTTCTTT
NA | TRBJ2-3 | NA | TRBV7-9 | CASSLDQGDTQYF | TGTGCCAGCAGCTTGGATCAGGGAGATACGCAGTATTTT
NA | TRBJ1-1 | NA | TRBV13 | CASSLRDTEAFF | TGTGCCAGCAGCTTACGGGACACTGAAGCTTTCTTT
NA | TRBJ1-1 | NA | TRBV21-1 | CASSKRGRTEAFF | TGTGCCAGCAGCAAACGGGGGCGGACTGAAGCTTTCTTT
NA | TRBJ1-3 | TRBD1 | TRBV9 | CASSPRSGQGASGNTIYF | TGTGCCAGCAGCCCCCGGTCCGGACAGGGGGCTTCTGGAAACACCATATATTTT
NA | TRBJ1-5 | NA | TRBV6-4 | CASSEAAGTNQPQHF | TGTGCCAGCAGTGAAGCGGCAGGGACAAATCAGCCCCAGCATTTT
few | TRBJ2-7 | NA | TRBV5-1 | CASSLGQGSYEQYF | TGCGCCAGCAGCTTGGGTCAGGGTTCCTACGAGCAGTACTTC
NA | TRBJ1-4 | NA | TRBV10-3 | CAIRKTGAANEKLFF | TGTGCCATCAGGAAAACCGGGGCCGCAAATGAAAAACTGTTTTTT
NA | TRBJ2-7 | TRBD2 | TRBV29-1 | CSVRPGGEQYF | TGCAGCGTACGTCCGGGAGGCGAGCAGTACTTC
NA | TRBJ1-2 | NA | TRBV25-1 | CASTGLAYGYTF | TGTGCCAGCACAGGCCTCGCTTATGGCTACACCTTC
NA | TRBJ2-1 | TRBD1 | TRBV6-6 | CASRTDRGRYNEQFF | TGTGCCAGCAGGACCGACAGGGGAAGATACAATGAGCAGTTCTTC
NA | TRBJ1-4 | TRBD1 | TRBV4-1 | CASSQGTGDEKLFF | TGCGCCAGCAGCCAAGGGACAGGAGATGAAAAACTGTTTTTT
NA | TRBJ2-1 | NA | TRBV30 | CAWSVGSNEQFF | TGTGCCTGGAGTGTTGGCAGTAATGAGCAGTTCTTC
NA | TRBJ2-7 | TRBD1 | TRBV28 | CASSSGQSTYEQYF | TGTGCCAGCAGTTCGGGACAGTCGACCTACGAGCAGTACTTC
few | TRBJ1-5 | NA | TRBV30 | CAWSVRGGVRQPQHF | TGTGCCTGGAGTGTACGGGGGGGAGTTCGTCAGCCCCAGCATTTT
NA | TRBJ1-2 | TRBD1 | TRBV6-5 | CASSSGGVYGYTF | TGTGCCAGCAGTTCAGGGGGGGTGTATGGCTACACCTTC
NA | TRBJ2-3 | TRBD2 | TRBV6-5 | CASSYGAGGYGDTQYF | TGTGCCAGCAGTTACGGTGCGGGAGGGTATGGGGATACGCAGTATTTT
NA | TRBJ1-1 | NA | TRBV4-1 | CASSQDPGSWTAEAFF | TGCGCCAGCAGCCAAGACCCCGGGAGCTGGACAGCTGAAGCTTTCTTT
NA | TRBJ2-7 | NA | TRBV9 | CASSVVSDRSYYEQYF | TGTGCCAGCAGCGTAGTTTCGGACAGATCCTACTACGAGCAGTACTTC
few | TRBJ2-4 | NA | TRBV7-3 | CASSLKGEWNIQYF | TGTGCCAGCAGCTTGAAGGGGGAGTGGAACATTCAGTACTTC
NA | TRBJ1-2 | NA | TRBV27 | CASSLSGGAGENYGYTF | TGTGCCAGCAGTTTATCGGGTGGCGCAGGGGAAAACTATGGCTACACCTTC
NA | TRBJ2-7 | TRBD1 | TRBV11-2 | CASSADRGREQYF | TGTGCCAGCAGCGCGGACAGGGGGCGTGAGCAGTACTTC
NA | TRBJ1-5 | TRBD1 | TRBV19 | CASRGGQGGNQPQHF | TGTGCCAGTAGGGGAGGACAGGGGGGGAATCAGCCCCAGCATTTT
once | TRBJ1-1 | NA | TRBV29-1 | CSVGQMGTEAFF | TGCAGCGTTGGACAGATGGGGACTGAAGCTTTCTTT
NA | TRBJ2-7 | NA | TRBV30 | CAWGGQGYEQYF | TGTGCCTGGGGGGGACAAGGGTACGAGCAGTACTTC
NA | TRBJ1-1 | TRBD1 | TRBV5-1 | CASSWVWTGVWTEAFF | TGCGCCAGCAGCTGGGTATGGACAGGGGTTTGGACTGAAGCTTTCTTT
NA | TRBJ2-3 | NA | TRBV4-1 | CASSQDTDTQYF | TGCGCCAGCAGCCAAGATACGGATACGCAGTATTTT
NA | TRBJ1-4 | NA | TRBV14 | CASSPRWAGEKLFF | TGTGCCAGCAGCCCTAGGTGGGCTGGAGAAAAACTGTTTTTT
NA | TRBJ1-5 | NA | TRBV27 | CASSLAGDQPQHF | TGTGCCAGCAGTTTAGCGGGAGACCAGCCCCAGCATTTT
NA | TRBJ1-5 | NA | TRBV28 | CASSLWLVTGNQPQHF | TGTGCCAGCAGTTTATGGTTGGTGACGGGCAATCAGCCCCAGCATTTT
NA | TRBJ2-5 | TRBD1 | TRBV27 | CASSAETGQKETQYF | TGTGCCAGCAGTGCTGAGACGGGACAGAAAGAGACCCAGTACTTC
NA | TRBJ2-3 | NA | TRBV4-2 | CASSHNTPRAQYF | TGTGCCAGCAGCCACAACACGCCTCGGGCGCAGTATTTT
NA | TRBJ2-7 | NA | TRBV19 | CASRDPKGTHEQYF | TGTGCCAGTAGGGACCCAAAAGGCACCCACGAGCAGTACTTC
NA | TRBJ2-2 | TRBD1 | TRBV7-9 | CASSSDRVNTGELFF | TGTGCCAGCAGCTCGGACAGGGTAAACACCGGGGAGCTGTTTTTT